The present entry profiles one T cell receptor beta chain with its context. Its matching antigen is unknown. This specimen belongs to a study of post-analysis software for immune sequencing data. Study outcomes and limitations: Clustering by F measure revealed strong co-clustering among samples prepared together in one batch.

cDNA libraries of TCR beta carried unique molecular identifiers. Once roughly 1 to 10 million T cells were used, some 500,000 cDNA molecules resulted. TCRdb re-called the PCR reads with MiXCR, one entry per CDR3 protein. The sample carries 380,000 or so distinct CDR3 sequences, 30% to 45% recorded once. This clonotype was sampled from a girl under 18 with multiple sclerosis. The source material was blood.

CDR3: CTSSKRAGFGYTF. CDR3 in DNA: TGTACCAGCAGCAAACGGGCGGGCTTTGGCTACACCTTC. This sequence joins TRBV7-2 and TRBJ1-2; D gene unclear. Germline CDR1 SGHTA, CDR2 FQGNSA. The CDR3 runs to 13 residues. Trimming shortened V by 5 bases and J by 7 bases, and 14 bases separated the two germline ends.